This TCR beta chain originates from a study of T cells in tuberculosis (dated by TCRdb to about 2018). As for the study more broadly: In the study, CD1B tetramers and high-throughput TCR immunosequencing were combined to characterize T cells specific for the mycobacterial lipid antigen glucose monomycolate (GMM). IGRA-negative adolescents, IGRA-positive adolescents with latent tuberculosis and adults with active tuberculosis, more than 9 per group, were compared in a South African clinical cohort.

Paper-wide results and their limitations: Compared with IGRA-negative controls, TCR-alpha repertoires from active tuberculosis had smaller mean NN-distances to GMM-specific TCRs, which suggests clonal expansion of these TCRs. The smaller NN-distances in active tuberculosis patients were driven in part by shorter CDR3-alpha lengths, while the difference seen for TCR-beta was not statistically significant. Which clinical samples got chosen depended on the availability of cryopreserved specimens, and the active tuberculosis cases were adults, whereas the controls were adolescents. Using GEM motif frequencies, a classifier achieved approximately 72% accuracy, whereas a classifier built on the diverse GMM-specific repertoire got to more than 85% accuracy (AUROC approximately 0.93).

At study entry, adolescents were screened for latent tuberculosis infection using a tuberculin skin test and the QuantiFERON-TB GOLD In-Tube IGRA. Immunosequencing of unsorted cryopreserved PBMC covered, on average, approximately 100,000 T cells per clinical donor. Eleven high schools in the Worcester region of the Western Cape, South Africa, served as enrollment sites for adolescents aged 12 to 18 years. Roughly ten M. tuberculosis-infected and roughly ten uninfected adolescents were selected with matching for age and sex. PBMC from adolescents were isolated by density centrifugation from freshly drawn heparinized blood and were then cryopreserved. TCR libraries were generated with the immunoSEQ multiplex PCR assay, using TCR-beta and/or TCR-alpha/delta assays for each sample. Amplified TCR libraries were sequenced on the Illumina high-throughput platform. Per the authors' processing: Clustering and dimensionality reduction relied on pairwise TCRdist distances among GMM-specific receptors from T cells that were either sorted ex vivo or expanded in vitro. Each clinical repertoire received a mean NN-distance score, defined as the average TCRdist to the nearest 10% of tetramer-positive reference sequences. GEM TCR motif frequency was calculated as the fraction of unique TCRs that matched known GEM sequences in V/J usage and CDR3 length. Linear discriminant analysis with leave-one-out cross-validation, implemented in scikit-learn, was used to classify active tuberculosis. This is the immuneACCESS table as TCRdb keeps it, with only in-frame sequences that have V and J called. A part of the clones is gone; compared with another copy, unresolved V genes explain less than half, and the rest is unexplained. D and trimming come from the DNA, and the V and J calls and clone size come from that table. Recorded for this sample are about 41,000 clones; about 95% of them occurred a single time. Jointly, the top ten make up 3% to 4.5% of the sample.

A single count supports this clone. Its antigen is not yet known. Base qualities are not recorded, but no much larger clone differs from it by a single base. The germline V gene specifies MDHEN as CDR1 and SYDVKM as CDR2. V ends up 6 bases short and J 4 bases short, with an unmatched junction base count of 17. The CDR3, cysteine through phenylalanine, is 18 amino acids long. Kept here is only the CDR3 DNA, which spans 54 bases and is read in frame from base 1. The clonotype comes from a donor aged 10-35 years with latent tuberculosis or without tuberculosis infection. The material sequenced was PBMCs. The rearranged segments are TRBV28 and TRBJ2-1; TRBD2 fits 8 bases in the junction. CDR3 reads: CASSQYWSSGGRYNEQFF. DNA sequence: TGTGCCAGCAGCCAGTATTGGTCCAGCGGGGGCCGTTACAATGAGCAGTTCTTC.